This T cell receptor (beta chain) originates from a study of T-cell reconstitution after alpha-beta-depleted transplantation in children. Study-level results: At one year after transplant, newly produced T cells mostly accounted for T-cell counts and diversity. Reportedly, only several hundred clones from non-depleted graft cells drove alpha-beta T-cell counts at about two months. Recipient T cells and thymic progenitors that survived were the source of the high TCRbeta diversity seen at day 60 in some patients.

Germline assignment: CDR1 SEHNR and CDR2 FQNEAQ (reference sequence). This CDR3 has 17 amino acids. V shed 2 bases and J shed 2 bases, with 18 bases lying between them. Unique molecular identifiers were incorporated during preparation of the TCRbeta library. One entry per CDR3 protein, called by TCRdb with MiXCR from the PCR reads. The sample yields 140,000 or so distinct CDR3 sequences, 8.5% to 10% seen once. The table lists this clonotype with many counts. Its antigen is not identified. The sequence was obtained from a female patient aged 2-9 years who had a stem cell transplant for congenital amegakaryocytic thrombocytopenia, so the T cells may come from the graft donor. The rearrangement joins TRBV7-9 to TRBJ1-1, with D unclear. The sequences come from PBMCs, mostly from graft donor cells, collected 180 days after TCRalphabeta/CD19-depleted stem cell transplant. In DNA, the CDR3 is TGTGCCAGCAGCTTAAACCTGGCGTCCCCGGAAAACACTGAAGCTTTCTTT. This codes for CASSLNLASPENTEAFF. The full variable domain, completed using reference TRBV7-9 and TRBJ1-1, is DTGVSQNPRHKITKRGQNVTFRCDPISEHNRLYWYRQTLGQGPEFLTYFQNEAQLEKSRLLSDRFSAERPKGSFSTLEIQRTEQGDSAMYLCASSLNLASPENTEAFFGQGTRLTVV.